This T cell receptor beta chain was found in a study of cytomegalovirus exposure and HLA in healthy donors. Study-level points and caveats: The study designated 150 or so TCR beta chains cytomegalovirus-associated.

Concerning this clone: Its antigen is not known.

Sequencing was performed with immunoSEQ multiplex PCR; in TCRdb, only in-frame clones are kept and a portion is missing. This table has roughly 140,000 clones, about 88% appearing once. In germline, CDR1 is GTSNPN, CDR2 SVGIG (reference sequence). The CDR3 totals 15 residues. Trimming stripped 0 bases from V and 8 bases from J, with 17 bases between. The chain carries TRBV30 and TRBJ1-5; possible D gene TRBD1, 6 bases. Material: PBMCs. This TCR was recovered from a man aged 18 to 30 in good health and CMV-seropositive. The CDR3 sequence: CAWSVPRDTDEPQHF. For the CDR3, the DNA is TGTGCCTGGAGTGTTCCCCGGGACACCGATGAGCCCCAGCATTTT.